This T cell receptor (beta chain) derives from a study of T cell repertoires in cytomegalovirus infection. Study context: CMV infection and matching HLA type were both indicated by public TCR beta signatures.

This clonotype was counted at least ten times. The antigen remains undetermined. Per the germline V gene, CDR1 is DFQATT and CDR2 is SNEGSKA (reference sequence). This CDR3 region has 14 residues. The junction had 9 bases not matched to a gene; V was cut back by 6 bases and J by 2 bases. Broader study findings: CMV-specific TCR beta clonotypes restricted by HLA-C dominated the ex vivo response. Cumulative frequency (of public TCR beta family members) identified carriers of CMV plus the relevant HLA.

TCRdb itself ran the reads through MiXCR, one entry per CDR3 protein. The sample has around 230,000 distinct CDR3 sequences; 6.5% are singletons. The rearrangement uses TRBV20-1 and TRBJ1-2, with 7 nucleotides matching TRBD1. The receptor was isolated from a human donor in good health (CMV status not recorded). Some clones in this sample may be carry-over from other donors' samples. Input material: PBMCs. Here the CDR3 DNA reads TGCAGTGCAAGAAGGCAGGGGGGGAACTATGGCTACACCTTC. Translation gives CSARRQGGNYGYTF.